These T cell receptor beta chains were read from a single sample in a study of blood T cell repertoires in COVID-19. Here immunoSEQ multiplex PCR was the method, and the copy in TCRdb shows in-frame clones only, minus some. The table lists 150,000 to 250,000 clones, approximately 80% of them singletons. Sequencing was carried out using PBMCs or T cells enriched from blood (not recorded which). Source of these receptors: a man aged 35 to 55 who had recovered from COVID-19. CDR3s include the opening cysteine and the closing phenylalanine or tryptophan. Each record gives: J gene, V gene, CDR3 protein.

J: TRBJ1-6
V: TRBV30
CDR3: CAWSGPGGANSPLHF

J: TRBJ2-7
V: TRBV27
CDR3: CASSDGTSGPRYF

J: TRBJ1-5
V: TRBV19
CDR3: CASRDRGWQPQHF

J: TRBJ1-1
V: TRBV27
CDR3: CASSSGGTEAFF

J: TRBJ2-1
V: TRBV28
CDR3: CASTVSSLQNEQFF

J: TRBJ1-1
V: TRBV21-1
CDR3: CASSSEGSAEAFF

J: TRBJ2-1
V: TRBV19
CDR3: CASSMRGILPQFF

J: TRBJ2-1
V: TRBV7-3
CDR3: CASERIAGVNEQFF

J: TRBJ2-1
V: TRBV4-1
CDR3: CASSQAPPLNEQFF

J: TRBJ1-1
V: TRBV7-9
CDR3: CASSVDRTTAFF

J: TRBJ1-1
V: TRBV10-3
CDR3: CATSSRDGREDTEAFF

J: TRBJ1-4
V: TRBV2
CDR3: CASLQTGTNEKLFF

J: TRBJ2-1
V: TRBV7-3
CDR3: CASSFAGYNEQFF

J: TRBJ1-5
V: TRBV6-6
CDR3: CASSGEGGNQHF

J: TRBJ1-1
V: TRBV27
CDR3: CASSASGVVASEAFF

J: TRBJ1-2
V: TRBV6-5
CDR3: CASSLQNYGYTF

J: TRBJ1-4
V: TRBV5-1
CDR3: CASSFGRNNEKLFF

J: TRBJ2-5
V: TRBV9
CDR3: CASSVGVEQETQYF

J: TRBJ2-7
V: TRBV29-1
CDR3: CSVELAGGGEQYF

J: TRBJ2-1
V: TRBV2
CDR3: CASSYPGQGNNNEQFF

J: TRBJ1-2
V: TRBV29-1
CDR3: CSVATGDPYGYTF

J: TRBJ1-1
V: TRBV27
CDR3: CASSRRTANTEAFF

J: TRBJ1-2
V: TRBV7-8
CDR3: CASSSQGARGYTF

J: TRBJ2-1
V: TRBV27
CDR3: CASSLGDRAGEQFF

J: TRBJ1-2
V: TRBV25-1
CDR3: CASSATTGNYGYTF

J: TRBJ2-1
V: TRBV7-6
CDR3: CASSLQGMSSYNEQFF

J: TRBJ2-2
V: TRBV5-1
CDR3: CASSLAERETGELFF

J: TRBJ2-1
V: TRBV7-3
CDR3: CASSLSSSGNEQFF

J: TRBJ2-3
V: TRBV24-1
CDR3: CATSVHLGLAGETDTQYF

J: TRBJ2-6
V: TRBV18
CDR3: CASSQQGAGANVLTF

J: TRBJ1-5
V: TRBV19
CDR3: CASSIGGTGSNQPQHF

J: TRBJ2-5
V: TRBV7-3
CDR3: CASSSLAGVETQYF

J: TRBJ2-6
V: TRBV19
CDR3: CASSIGGARVSGANVLTF

J: TRBJ2-3
V: TRBV11-2
CDR3: CASSFLSGPTRADTQYF

J: TRBJ1-5
V: TRBV15
CDR3: CATSRSTGILNQPQHF

J: TRBJ1-5
V: TRBV19
CDR3: CASSIGRDRVGPQHF

J: TRBJ1-2
V: TRBV24-1
CDR3: CATSVAGSGGYTF

J: TRBJ2-5
V: TRBV4-1
CDR3: CASSHLGQGQETQYF

J: TRBJ1-1
V: TRBV19
CDR3: CASSMVGTLVAFF

J: TRBJ2-4
V: TRBV5-4
CDR3: CASSFDRGHIIQYF